The present T cell receptor (beta chain) was sequenced within a study of T-cell reconstitution after alpha-beta-depleted transplantation in children. Germline CDR1 reads MNHNS; CDR2 reads SASEGT. V shed 3 bases and J shed 2 bases, with 12 bases lying between them. The CDR3 runs to 15 residues. Unique molecular identifiers were used in preparing the TCRbeta library. TCRdb processed the PCR reads anew with MiXCR; each CDR3 protein has one entry. The table lists 200,000 to 250,000 distinct CDR3 sequences, around 9.6% of them singletons. Material: PBMCs from the stem cell graft donor, obtained from the stem cell graft. The chain uses TRBV6-1 and TRBJ2-3; D perhaps matches TRBD1 (5 bases). The source of this sequence is a human donor who donated a stem cell graft to a child with acute lymphoblastic leukemia. The CDR3, as DNA: TGTGCCAGCAGTGACGGTCAGGGCGTCACAGATACGCAGTATTTT. This translates into CASSDGQGVTDTQYF.